This T cell receptor (beta chain) was identified during a study of shared clonotypes between healthy human individuals. Broader study findings: The study sampled only blood, and tissue repertoires likely differ. Shared clonotypes: approximately 4.5% naive CD4, around 3.4% naive CD8, around 2.4% memory CD4, about 0.4% memory CD8. In having few donors, the study represented limited genetic and exposure-history diversity.

Only CD45RO-negative cells positively selected for CCR7 counted as naive CD8 cells, so terminally differentiated effector memory CD45RA+ cells were excluded. As for this clone: Its target is not known.

Profiled with immunoSEQ multiplex PCR; TCRdb holds only in-frame clones, not every one. The data contain fewer than 800,000 clones, about 91% of them singletons. The CDR3 length is 19 residues. V lost 2 bases, J lost 4 bases, and 23 bases lay in between. Germline CDR1 and CDR2: MNHNS and SASEGT. This rearrangement joins TRBV6-1 to TRBJ2-2; tentative D call: TRBD1 (5 bases). This clonotype was sampled from a man under 40 in good health. Material for sequencing was naive CD8+ T cells sorted from blood. CDR3: CASSETARVLSRSTGELFF. Here the CDR3 DNA reads TGTGCCAGCAGTGAAACGGCCAGGGTCCTTTCTCGGAGCACCGGGGAGCTGTTTTTT.